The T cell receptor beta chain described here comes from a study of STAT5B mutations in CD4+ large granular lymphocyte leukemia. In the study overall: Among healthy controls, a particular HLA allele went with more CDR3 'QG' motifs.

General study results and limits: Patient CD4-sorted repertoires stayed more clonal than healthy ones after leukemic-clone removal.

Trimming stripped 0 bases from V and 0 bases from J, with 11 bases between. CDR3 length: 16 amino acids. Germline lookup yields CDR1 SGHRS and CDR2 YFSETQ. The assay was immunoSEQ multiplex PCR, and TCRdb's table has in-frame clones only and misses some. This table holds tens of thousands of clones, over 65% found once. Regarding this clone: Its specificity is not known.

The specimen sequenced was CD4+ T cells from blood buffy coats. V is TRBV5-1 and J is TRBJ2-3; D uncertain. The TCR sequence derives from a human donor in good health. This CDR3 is CASSLAVAASTDTQYF. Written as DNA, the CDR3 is TGCGCCAGCAGCTTGGCGGTCGCCGCGAGCACAGATACGCAGTATTTT.